These T cell receptor beta chains were read from a single sample in a study of CD8 T cells in Susac syndrome. TCRdb re-called the immunoSEQ multiplex PCR reads with MiXCR, one entry per CDR3 protein. The sample yields about 120,000 distinct CDR3 sequences, 85% to 95% seen once. Sequenced sample: CD8+ T cells from PBMCs. The receptors originated from a human donor in good health. Both conserved end residues are part of each CDR3. D genes are given only for firm matches. Some rows have no size entry. The others give once, few or many, or a class for an expanded clone.

abundance,d_gene,v_gene,j_gene,CDR3aa,CDR3nt
-,-,TRBV7-3,TRBJ2-7,CASNWGRGDGEQYF,TGTGCCAGCAACTGGGGCAGGGGGGACGGCGAGCAGTACTTC
-,TRBD1,TRBV6-5,TRBJ1-2,CATASGGGRGYTF,TGTGCCACCGCCTCAGGGGGCGGACGTGGCTACACCTTC
-,-,TRBV5-6,TRBJ1-2,CASSSPGLTF,TGTGCCAGCAGTAGCCCGGGACTCACCTTC
-,-,TRBV21-1,TRBJ2-2,CASSKPTHGLATLFF,TGTGCCAGCAGCAAACCCACCCACGGACTAGCGACGCTGTTTTTT
-,-,TRBV5-1,TRBJ2-5,CASSADRWLETQYF,TGCGCCAGCAGCGCTGACAGGTGGTTGGAGACCCAGTACTTC
-,TRBD1,TRBV7-9,TRBJ1-2,CASSLGGQGGYGYTF,TGTGCCAGCAGCTTAGGCGGACAGGGGGGGTATGGCTACACCTTC
-,TRBD2,TRBV9,TRBJ2-1,CASSGSSGGAEEQFF,TGTGCCAGCAGCGGGAGTAGCGGGGGGGCGGAGGAGCAGTTCTTC
-,-,TRBV6-5,TRBJ1-5,CASGSGFGDQPQHF,TGTGCCAGCGGCTCAGGGTTCGGGGATCAGCCCCAGCATTTT
few,-,TRBV30,TRBJ2-7,CAWSVRQGRYEQYF,TGTGCCTGGAGTGTACGTCAGGGAAGGTACGAGCAGTACTTC
-,-,TRBV3-1,TRBJ2-7,CASSHTPGSYEQYF,TGTGCCAGCAGCCATACACCCGGTTCCTACGAGCAGTACTTC
-,-,TRBV19,TRBJ1-1,CASSINGGHTEAFF,TGTGCCAGTAGTATTAACGGGGGACACACTGAAGCTTTCTTT
-,-,TRBV21-1,TRBJ1-4,CASSNTDRAGRYNEKLFF,TGTGCCAGCAGCAACACCGACAGGGCAGGTCGGTACAATGAAAAACTGTTTTTT
-,TRBD2,TRBV4-1,TRBJ2-7,CASSQESSGSRYEQYF,TGCGCCAGCAGCCAAGAGTCTAGCGGGAGTCGCTACGAGCAGTACTTC
once,-,TRBV4-3,TRBJ1-5,CASSQGYGDSNQPQHF,TGCGCCAGCAGCCAAGGCTACGGGGATAGCAATCAGCCCCAGCATTTT
-,-,TRBV5-4,TRBJ2-2,CASSSREAPTGELFF,TGTGCCAGCAGCTCTAGAGAGGCCCCTACCGGGGAGCTGTTTTTT
-,-,TRBV12-3/TRBV12-4,TRBJ2-3,CASRDSSEDTQYF,TGTGCCAGCAGGGACTCTAGTGAAGATACGCAGTATTTT
-,-,TRBV14,TRBJ1-1,CASSTQVNTEAFF,TGTGCCAGCAGCACCCAGGTGAACACTGAAGCTTTCTTT
once,-,TRBV10-3,TRBJ2-1,CAISESGDEQFF,TGTGCCATCAGTGAGAGCGGAGATGAGCAGTTCTTC
-,-,TRBV20-1,TRBJ2-1,CSARERGGMGSGYTEQFF,TGCAGTGCTAGAGAGAGAGGGGGGATGGGCAGCGGGTACACTGAGCAGTTCTTC
-,TRBD1,TRBV27,TRBJ2-1,CASRYTTGSGYTEQFF,TGTGCCAGCAGATATACGACAGGGTCGGGCTACACAGAGCAGTTCTTC
-,-,TRBV18,TRBJ1-2,CASSLRGEGDGYTF,TGTGCCAGCTCTTTACGGGGGGAAGGCGATGGCTACACCTTC
-,-,TRBV2,TRBJ1-6,CASSENLGYHNSPLHF,TGTGCCAGCAGTGAAAATTTGGGTTACCATAATTCACCCCTCCACTTT
-,TRBD2,TRBV5-1,TRBJ2-7,CASSSGLAGPYEQYF,TGCGCCAGCAGCTCGGGACTAGCGGGACCCTACGAGCAGTACTTC
-,-,TRBV29-1,TRBJ2-1,CSVREHSSYNEQFF,TGCAGCGTCCGGGAGCACAGCTCCTACAATGAGCAGTTCTTC
-,TRBD2,TRBV18,TRBJ2-1,CASSHGTSNGLGRNEQFF,TGTGCCAGCTCACACGGGACTAGCAACGGTCTCGGTCGCAATGAGCAGTTCTTC
-,-,TRBV4-1,TRBJ2-7,CASSHLTGDSYEQYF,TGCGCCAGCAGCCACCTGACGGGGGACTCCTACGAGCAGTACTTC
once,TRBD1,TRBV20-1,TRBJ1-1,CSARYQGAYTEAFF,TGCAGTGCTCGATATCAGGGGGCGTACACTGAAGCTTTCTTT
-,TRBD1,TRBV10-3,TRBJ2-7,CAIRALTGPTSYEQYF,TGTGCCATCAGGGCCTTGACAGGGCCCACTTCCTACGAGCAGTACTTC
-,TRBD2,TRBV9,TRBJ2-3,CASSAGLAGVSHTQYF,TGTGCCAGCAGCGCCGGACTAGCGGGGGTCTCGCATACGCAGTATTTT
-,TRBD2,TRBV20-1,TRBJ2-1,CSASSGTSVYNEQFF,TGCAGTGCTAGTTCCGGGACTAGTGTCTACAATGAGCAGTTCTTC
once,TRBD1,TRBV2,TRBJ1-4,CASSEFRDSNEKLFF,TGTGCCAGCAGTGAATTCCGGGACAGTAATGAAAAACTGTTTTTT
-,-,TRBV23-1,TRBJ2-7,CASSQSGPRPSYEQYF,TGCGCCAGCAGTCAATCAGGGCCCCGGCCCTCCTACGAGCAGTACTTC
-,-,TRBV13,TRBJ2-1,CASSPHNSYNEQFF,TGTGCCAGCAGCCCCCACAACTCCTACAATGAGCAGTTCTTC
-,-,TRBV9,TRBJ2-7,CASSVVLGKYEQYF,TGTGCCAGCAGCGTAGTTTTGGGTAAATACGAGCAGTACTTC
-,TRBD2,TRBV10-3,TRBJ2-3,CAISETSGGAGADTQYF,TGTGCCATCAGTGAGACTAGCGGGGGGGCCGGGGCAGATACGCAGTATTTT
once,TRBD2,TRBV4-1,TRBJ2-1,CASSQDFRTSGASSYNEQFF,TGCGCCAGCAGCCAAGATTTCCGGACTAGCGGGGCCAGCTCCTACAATGAGCAGTTCTTC
-,-,TRBV29-1,TRBJ2-7,CSVEDNASEQYF,TGCAGCGTTGAAGATAATGCGAGCGAGCAGTACTTC
-,-,TRBV7-3,TRBJ1-2,CASSFSGVSGSYGYTF,TGTGCCAGCAGCTTCTCCGGGGTTTCAGGGAGCTATGGCTACACCTTC
-,-,TRBV19,TRBJ1-2,CASSIGRDVGAGYTF,TGTGCCAGTAGTATCGGAAGGGACGTGGGGGCCGGCTACACCTTC
-,-,TRBV5-1,TRBJ2-5,CASSFQGSSLPETQYF,TGCGCCAGCAGCTTCCAGGGTTCGAGTTTACCGGAGACCCAGTACTTC
-,-,TRBV6-5,TRBJ1-2,CASTRGLQFNYGYTF,TGTGCCAGCACAAGGGGACTTCAATTTAACTATGGCTACACCTTC
-,-,TRBV11-2,TRBJ2-7,CASSLERTVGEQYF,TGTGCCAGCAGCTTAGAACGGACAGTCGGCGAGCAGTACTTC
-,-,TRBV3-1,TRBJ1-3,CASSQATSGNTIYF,TGTGCCAGCAGCCAAGCTACCTCTGGAAACACCATATATTTT